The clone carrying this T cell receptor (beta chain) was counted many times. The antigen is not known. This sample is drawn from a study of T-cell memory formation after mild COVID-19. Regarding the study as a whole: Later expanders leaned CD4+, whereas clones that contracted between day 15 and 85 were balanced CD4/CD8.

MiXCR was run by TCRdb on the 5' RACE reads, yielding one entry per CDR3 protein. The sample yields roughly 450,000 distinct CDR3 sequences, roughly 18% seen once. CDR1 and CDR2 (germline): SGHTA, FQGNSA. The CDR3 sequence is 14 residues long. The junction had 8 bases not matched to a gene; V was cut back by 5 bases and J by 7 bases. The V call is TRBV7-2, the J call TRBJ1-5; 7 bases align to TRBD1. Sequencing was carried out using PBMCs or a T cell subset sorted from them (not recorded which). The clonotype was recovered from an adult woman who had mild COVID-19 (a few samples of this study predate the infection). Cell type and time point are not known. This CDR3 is CASSTQQGMQPQHF. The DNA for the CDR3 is TGTGCCAGCAGCACCCAACAGGGGATGCAGCCCCAGCATTTT.